This T cell receptor (beta chain) was retrieved from a study of OX40 agonist ivuxolimab in advanced cancers. General study findings and limits: Within 6 weeks, CD4+ and CD8+ blood T cells expanded clonally at 0.1 to 3.0 mg/kg.

A note on this clone: As yet, its antigen is unknown.

Germline V gene sequence: CDR1 KGHSH, CDR2 LQKENI. Trimming removed 2 bases at V and 5 bases at J, with 13 bases between. The CDR3 spans 15 residues. Data came from immunoSEQ multiplex PCR; TCRdb stores just in-frame clones and leaves some out. The table lists over 45,000 clones, 83% of them singletons. The chain uses TRBV18 and TRBJ2-1; D uncertain. This TCR derives from an adult with an advanced solid tumor such as melanoma, head and neck, liver or kidney cancer. The sample here was CD4+ or CD8+ T cells sorted from blood, taken in a trial of the OX40 agonist ivuxolimab. The CDR3 DNA reads TGTGCCAGCTCACCAGTGGCAGGTATCAACAATGAGCAGTTCTTC. Translating gives CASSPVAGINNEQFF.